This TCR beta chain stems from a study of blood T cell repertoires in COVID-19. Overall study context: Material from acute and convalescent COVID-19 was sourced from the United States, Italy and Spain. The cDNA or gDNA used as material had been derived from T cells, B-cell-depleted T cells, or PBMCs.

As originally analysed: Estimation of nucleated cell counts relied on the amplification of reference gene primers. Sequenced by immunoSEQ multiplex PCR; TCRdb stores in-frame clones only, minus some. That table furnishes V, J and clone size, whereas the DNA furnished D and trimming. The sample holds roughly 190,000 clones, approximately 80% seen once. The CDR3 contains 15 residues. V dropped 4 bases and J dropped 0 bases, with 10 bases sitting between them. CDR1 LNHNV and CDR2 YYDKDF come from the germline V gene (reference sequence). The sequenced material came from peripheral blood. The rearrangement uses TRBV15 and TRBJ2-4; no firm D call. This receptor was obtained from a woman aged 50 to 60 with acute or convalescent COVID-19. CDR3 nucleotide sequence: TGTGCCACCAGCACGAACTCCCTAGCCAAAAACATTCAGTACTTC. Translating it yields CATSTNSLAKNIQYF.